This T cell receptor beta chain was found in a study of cytomegalovirus exposure and HLA in healthy donors. A few counts support this clone. The target antigen is unknown. It was with 60 Vbeta and 13 Jbeta primers that the PCR ran. The method was immunoSEQ multiplex PCR; TCRdb's version includes in-frame clones alone and lacks a portion of them. Among some 220,000 clones listed, 77% were seen once. General study points: Being indistinguishable, some V segments were excluded, TRBV6-2 and TRBV6-3 among them. Association of a missense DCLRE1C variant with TCR beta V- and J-gene trimming was reported in a later analysis. Later analysis indicated greater clonal expansion among HLA-associated TCR beta chains than among equally common other chains.

J gave up 11 bases and V 4 bases, and 8 bases lay outside the gene matches. There are 13 residues in the CDR3. Germline assignment: CDR1 SGHVS and CDR2 FNYEAQ. Everyone who donated was a healthy bone marrow donor. Input material: PBMCs. This receptor was identified in an older woman in good health and CMV-seropositive. This chain links TRBV7-6 with TRBJ2-1, with 7 bases lining up with TRBD2. CDR3 nucleotides: TGTGCCAGCAGCTCAACTACGCGGGAGCAGCAGTTCTTC. Its protein is CASSSTTREQQFF.